The rows below give T cell receptor beta chains drawn from one sample of a study of blood T cell repertoires in COVID-19. Clones were sequenced by immunoSEQ multiplex PCR, and TCRdb holds only the in-frame ones, with some missing. In the table there are roughly 380,000 clones, roughly 80% of which are singletons. Material: peripheral blood. The receptor source for this set is a human donor with acute or convalescent COVID-19. The donor label of this sample is uncertain. CDR3s include the opening cysteine and the closing phenylalanine or tryptophan. The order of the fields is clone size, D gene, V gene, J gene, CDR3 protein, CDR3 DNA. A D gene is named only where the DNA matches it firmly. Some rows mark clone size as missing; the rest say once, few, many or name a class of expanded clone.

size: NA; D: NA; V: TRBV11-1; J: TRBJ2-1; CDR3: CASSGRTIGHEQFF; DNA: TGTGCCAGCAGCGGGAGGACTATCGGCCATGAGCAGTTCTTC
size: NA; D: NA; V: TRBV11-2; J: TRBJ1-1; CDR3: CASSLDGGAFEAFF; DNA: TGTGCCAGCAGCTTAGATGGGGGGGCATTTGAGGCTTTCTTT
size: NA; D: TRBD1; V: TRBV3-1/TRBV3-2; J: TRBJ1-2; CDR3: CASSLRDRGDGYTF; DNA: TGTGCCAGCAGCCTCCGGGACAGGGGAGATGGCTACACCTTC
size: NA; D: TRBD1; V: TRBV5-1; J: TRBJ2-1; CDR3: CASTGQGGLSSYNEQFF; DNA: TGCGCCAGCACTGGACAGGGTGGACTAAGCTCCTACAATGAGCAGTTCTTC
size: once; D: TRBD1; V: TRBV18; J: TRBJ1-2; CDR3: CASSPRDRDYGYTF; DNA: TGTGCCAGCTCACCACGGGACAGAGACTATGGCTACACCTTC
size: NA; D: NA; V: TRBV6-5; J: TRBJ2-7; CDR3: CASRITGTPYEQYF; DNA: TGTGCCAGCAGAATAACAGGGACCCCCTACGAGCAGTACTTC
size: NA; D: NA; V: TRBV28; J: TRBJ2-7; CDR3: CASSVVGQWPAEQYF; DNA: TGTGCCAGCAGTGTCGTTGGACAGTGGCCGGCGGAGCAGTACTTC
size: NA; D: TRBD1; V: TRBV6-2/TRBV6-3; J: TRBJ1-4; CDR3: CASSRATGAEKLFF; DNA: TGTGCCAGCAGCCGCGCGACAGGGGCTGAAAAACTGTTTTTT
size: NA; D: NA; V: TRBV12-5; J: TRBJ2-1; CDR3: CASGLGTIPGGSNEQFF; DNA: TGTGCTAGTGGTTTGGGGACGATACCCGGGGGTTCCAATGAGCAGTTCTTC
size: NA; D: TRBD1; V: TRBV14; J: TRBJ1-1; CDR3: CASSQGTGGITEAFF; DNA: TGTGCCAGCAGCCAAGGGACAGGGGGCATAACTGAAGCTTTCTTT
size: few; D: NA; V: TRBV6-5; J: TRBJ2-7; CDR3: CASSYEVRSEQYF; DNA: TGTGCCAGCAGTTACGAGGTTAGGAGCGAGCAGTACTTC
size: NA; D: TRBD1; V: TRBV14; J: TRBJ2-7; CDR3: CASSQGQGSYEQYF; DNA: TGTGCCAGCAGCCAAGGACAGGGATCCTACGAGCAGTACTTC
size: NA; D: NA; V: TRBV5-5; J: TRBJ2-7; CDR3: CASSLSRVGGYEQYF; DNA: TGTGCCAGCAGCTTGTCCAGGGTAGGCGGCTACGAGCAGTACTTC
size: NA; D: NA; V: TRBV9; J: TRBJ2-6; CDR3: CASSVGPGANVLTF; DNA: TGTGCCAGCAGCGTAGGGCCTGGGGCCAACGTCCTGACTTTC
size: NA; D: TRBD1; V: TRBV2; J: TRBJ1-2; CDR3: CASIKGQDYGYTF; DNA: TGTGCCAGTATAAAGGGACAGGACTATGGCTACACCTTC
size: NA; D: TRBD1; V: TRBV27; J: TRBJ2-7; CDR3: CASSLGQSYYEQYF; DNA: TGTGCCAGCAGTTTGGGACAGAGCTACTACGAGCAGTACTTC